These 29 T cell receptor beta chains originate from one sample sequenced in a study of blood T cell repertoires in COVID-19. The data were produced by immunoSEQ multiplex PCR, yet TCRdb's version contains in-frame clones alone and is incomplete. In the table there are 280,000 or so clones, around 84% of which are singletons. Sequenced input: PBMCs or T cells enriched from blood (not recorded which). The receptor set was obtained from a woman aged 45-65 years who had recovered from COVID-19.

The rearrangement uses TRBV5-1 and TRBJ1-1, with D possibly matching TRBD1 (6 bases). Germline V gives CDR1 SGHRS, CDR2 YFSETQ. The CDR3 runs to 17 residues. V lost 0 bases and J 3 bases, leaving 18 bases between the germline ends. Here the CDR3 reads CASSLAMGARMDTEAFF. In DNA, the CDR3 is TGCGCCAGCAGCTTGGCCATGGGGGCGCGGATGGACACTGAAGCTTTCTTT.

This chain connects TRBV11-2 to TRBJ2-5; TRBD1 matches at 7 bases. Germline values: CDR1 SGHAT, CDR2 FQNNGV. The CDR3 length is 15 residues. The junction had 7 bases not matched to a gene; V was cut back by 4 bases and J by 2 bases. CDR3 DNA sequence: TGTGCCAGCAGCTCAAGGACAGGACTGCAAGAGACCCAGTACTTC. Translated, it gives CASSSRTGLQETQYF. The variable domain in full, with the rest retrieved from reference TRBV11-2 and TRBJ2-5, is EAGVAQSPRYKIIEKRQSVAFWCNPISGHATLYWYQQILGQGPKLLIQFQNNGVVDDSQLPKDRFSAERLKGVDSTLKIQPAKLEDSAVYLCASSSRTGLQETQYFGPGTRLLVL.

The chain combines TRBV4-1 with TRBJ1-1; maybe TRBD1 (5 bases). The CDR3 runs to 17 residues. V lost 0 bases, J lost 1 base, and 15 bases lay in between. Looked up from germline, CDR1 is MGHRA and CDR2 is YSYEKL. This CDR3 is CASSQDINSGKNTEAFF. The CDR3 region has the DNA TGCGCCAGCAGCCAAGATATAAATTCAGGGAAGAACACTGAAGCTTTCTTT.

The rearrangement links TRBV14 to TRBJ1-2; D is unresolved. CDR3 length: 15 amino acids. Between the trimmed V and J ends, which lost 0 bases and 4 bases, there was a span of 12 bases. Germline CDR1 SGHDN, CDR2 FVKESK. CDR3 amino acids: CASSQEPGSAYGYTF. The CDR3 DNA is TGTGCCAGCAGCCAAGAACCAGGCAGTGCCTATGGCTACACCTTC. Full variable domain (outside the CDR3, taken from reference TRBV14 and TRBJ1-2): EAGVTQFPSHSVIEKGQTVTLRCDPISGHDNLYWYRRVMGKEIKFLLHFVKESKQDESGMPNNRFLAERTGGTYSTLKVQPAELEDSGVYFCASSQEPGSAYGYTFGSGTRLTVV.

The chain uses TRBV7-2 and TRBJ1-2; unclear D gene. Germline V CDR1 and CDR2: SGHTA, FQGNSA. This CDR3 region has 13 residues. Trimming removed 5 bases at V and 7 bases at J, with 14 bases between. This CDR3 reads CASSLGGKGGYTF. The DNA for the CDR3 is TGTGCCAGCAGCCTAGGAGGGAAAGGTGGCTACACCTTC.

This clone was counted many times. The chain couples TRBV11-2 to TRBJ2-7; a possible D gene is TRBD2 (5 bases). CDR1 is SGHAT and CDR2 is FQNNGV in the germline V gene. V gave up 4 bases and J gave up 2 bases, with 15 bases separating them. This CDR3 spans 15 amino acids. The CDR3 is CASSSHVSGPYEQYF. The CDR3, as DNA: TGTGCCAGCAGCTCCCATGTCAGCGGCCCCTACGAGCAGTACTTC.

The V gene is TRBV5-1, the J gene TRBJ1-4; the D is unclear. This CDR3 contains 16 residues. The V end lost 0 bases, the J end lost 6 bases, and 15 bases lay between the germline ends. Germline assignment: CDR1 SGHRS and CDR2 YFSETQ. The CDR3 is CASSLAGVGRDEKLFF. Written as DNA, the CDR3 is TGCGCCAGCAGCTTGGCCGGGGTGGGTAGGGATGAAAAACTGTTTTTT.

The V and J genes are TRBV7-8 and TRBJ1-1, with D unclear. The ends were cut back, 1 base at V and 1 base at J, with 7 bases in the middle. The CDR3 runs to 14 residues. The germline CDR1 and CDR2 sequences are SGHVS and FQNEAQ. The CDR3 loop reads CASSLVAPNTEAFF. In DNA, the CDR3 is TGTGCCAGCAGCTTAGTAGCGCCGAACACTGAAGCTTTCTTT.

V is TRBV3-1 (or the pseudogene TRBV3-2) and J is TRBJ2-7, with TRBD2 matching 14 bases. Trimming removed 4 bases from V and 7 bases from J; junction bases left unmatched: 6. CDR3 size: 15 residues. Germline V gene lookup returns CDR1 LGHDT and CDR2 YNNKEL (reference sequence). CDR3 amino acids: CASSLRTSGRREQYF. CDR3 bases: TGTGCCAGCAGCCTGCGGACTAGCGGGAGGAGGGAGCAGTACTTC.

Comment on this clone: Other DNA sequences from this sample encode an identical CDR3 as well. The chain combines TRBV5-1 with TRBJ2-5, with D possibly TRBD1 on 5 matching bases. V was shortened by 0 bases and J by 4 bases, with 7 bases between the two germline ends. Looked up from germline, CDR1 is SGHRS and CDR2 is YFSETQ. The CDR3 runs 13 residues. The CDR3 DNA is TGCGCCAGCAGCTTGGGGGGCGGAGAGACCCAGTACTTC. Translated, it gives CASSLGGGETQYF.

The chain links TRBV5-1 to TRBJ2-7; D remains unclear. The germline V gene encodes CDR1 SGHRS and CDR2 YFSETQ. CDR3 length: 13 residues. V shed 0 bases and J shed 2 bases, with 6 bases lying between them. CDR3 in amino acids: CASSLDTAYEQYF. In nucleotides, the CDR3 is TGCGCCAGCAGCTTGGACACCGCCTACGAGCAGTACTTC.

The V gene is TRBV5-1, the J gene TRBJ1-2; 8 nucleotides line up with TRBD1. This CDR3 has 17 amino acids. V lost 1 base and J lost 4; bases outside the gene matches: 12. Germline V gene lookup returns CDR1 SGHRS and CDR2 YFSETQ. The CDR3 sequence: CASSLSGQGQTSYGYTF. Written as DNA, the CDR3 is TGCGCCAGCAGCTTGTCCGGACAGGGTCAAACTTCCTATGGCTACACCTTC.

This CDR3 reads CASSRGQGDEQYF. The CDR3 DNA reads TGTGCCAGCAGCCGGGGACAGGGCGACGAGCAGTACTTC. The chain couples TRBV9 to TRBJ2-7; 9 bases line up with TRBD1. The CDR3 has 13 amino acids. CDR1 SGDLS and CDR2 YYNGEE come from the germline V gene. The ends lost 4 bases at V and 5 bases at J; junction bases unmatched: 4.

The gene calls are TRBV27 and TRBJ2-7; TRBD1 aligns across 8 bases. This CDR3 is 14 amino acids long. V gave up 4 bases and J gave up 0 bases; unmatched junction bases: 2. Looked up from germline, CDR1 is MNHEY and CDR2 is SMNVEV (reference sequence). CDR3 sequence reads: CASSSTGGSYEQYF. The CDR3 coding sequence is TGTGCCAGCAGTTCCACAGGGGGCTCCTACGAGCAGTACTTC.

The genes are TRBV9 and TRBJ2-6, with TRBD1 as a possible D gene (6 bases). V lost 4 bases to trimming and J lost 3 bases, with 11 bases between them. CDR1 is SGDLS and CDR2 is YYNGEE in the germline V gene. This CDR3 has 15 residues. CDR3 sequence reads: CASSPRGFGANVLTF. In DNA, the CDR3 is TGTGCCAGCAGCCCCAGGGGTTTTGGGGCCAACGTCCTGACTTTC.

CDR3 in amino acids: CASSSGLLNTF. CDR3 sequence (DNA): TGTGCCAGCAGCTCTGGACTGCTGAACACCTTC. The chain employs TRBV7-2 and TRBJ1-2, with no clear D. Trimming took off 4 bases at V and 12 bases at J, with 12 bases between the two ends. The CDR3 contains 11 residues. Per germline, CDR1 SGHTA and CDR2 FQGNSA.

The CDR3 region is CASSQAGRGTGELFF. The CDR3 bases are TGTGCCAGCAGCCAAGCAGGGCGAGGCACCGGGGAGCTGTTTTTT. This chain uses TRBV3-1 (or the pseudogene TRBV3-2) with TRBJ2-2; D perhaps matches TRBD1 (5 bases). The V and J ends lost 1 base and 4 bases respectively, with 10 bases between them. The CDR3 is 15 amino acids. Germline V lookup: CDR1 LGHDT, CDR2 YNNKEL (reference sequence).

The V and J genes are TRBV7-2 and TRBJ2-1; TRBD2 matches at 10 bases. The V segment lost 6 bases and the J segment 3 bases; nucleotides outside the gene matches: 8. CDR1 and CDR2 from the germline V gene are SGHTA and FQGNSA. The CDR3 has 16 residues. The CDR3 protein is CASSRRASGSYNEQFF. The DNA for the CDR3 is TGTGCCAGCAGTCGGAGGGCTAGCGGGAGCTACAATGAGCAGTTCTTC. The whole variable domain, remainder taken from reference TRBV7-2 and TRBJ2-1, is GAGVSQSPSNKVTEKGKDVELRCDPISGHTALYWYRQSLGQGLEFLIYFQGNSAPDKSGLPSDRFSAERTGGSVSTLTIQRTQQEDSAVYLCASSRRASGSYNEQFFGPGTRLTVL.

V is TRBV7-9 and J is TRBJ2-7, with TRBD2 as a possible D gene (6 bases). V shed 1 base and J shed 4 bases, with 20 bases lying between them. The CDR3 is 17 residues long. The germline CDR1 and CDR2 sequences are SEHNR and FQNEAQ (reference sequence). The CDR3 sequence is CASSLGDNYRDFYEQYF. CDR3 DNA: TGTGCCAGCAGCTTAGGGGATAATTACCGGGACTTTTACGAGCAGTACTTC. The full variable domain, completed using reference TRBV7-9 and TRBJ2-7, is DTGVSQNPRHKITKRGQNVTFRCDPISEHNRLYWYRQTLGQGPEFLTYFQNEAQLEKSRLLSDRFSAERPKGSFSTLEIQRTEQGDSAMYLCASSLGDNYRDFYEQYFGPGTRLTVT.

The chain uses TRBV29-1 and TRBJ1-1, with 10 nucleotides matching TRBD1. This CDR3 has 12 residues. Germline CDR1 and CDR2: SQVTM and ANQGSEA. After removal of 5 bases from V and 6 bases from J, the junction contained 3 bases not matched to a gene. This CDR3 reads CSVLTGGPEAFF. The CDR3 DNA follows: TGCAGCGTTTTGACAGGGGGCCCTGAAGCTTTCTTT.

This clone was picked up a small number of times. The V gene is TRBV4-1, the J gene TRBJ1-1, with a possible D match to TRBD1 (6 bases). Germline V gene data show CDR1 as MGHRA and CDR2 as YSYEKL. CDR3 length: 15 amino acids. Trimming removed 1 base at V and 1 base at J, with 10 bases between. This CDR3 reads CASSQGDIQNTEAFF. In DNA, the CDR3 is TGCGCCAGCAGCCAAGGGGACATACAGAACACTGAAGCTTTCTTT.

The chain recombines TRBV7-9 with TRBJ2-3; TRBD1 might be the D (6 bases). Trimming left V 8 bases short and J 3 bases short, with 18 bases between. The CDR3 spans 15 residues. CDR1 is SEHNR, CDR2 FQNEAQ, per germline (reference sequence). In DNA form, the CDR3 reads TGTGCCAGCTCGAAGCGGCAGGGGAAGACAGATACGCAGTATTTT. This gives the protein CASSKRQGKTDTQYF.

The genes are TRBV20-1 and TRBJ1-6; TRBD1 matches at 11 bases. This CDR3 region has 15 residues. V shed 3 bases and J 8 bases; nucleotides not matched to a gene: 6. Germline CDR1 reads DFQATT; CDR2 reads SNEGSKA (reference sequence). CDR3 in amino acids: CSASRDRGNHSPLHF. DNA of the CDR3: TGCAGTGCTAGTCGGGACAGGGGGAATCATTCACCCCTCCACTTT.

The gene calls are TRBV12-3 or TRBV12-4 and TRBJ2-7; D possibly corresponds to TRBD1 (6 bases). The germline V and J ends were trimmed by 6 bases and 5 bases, with 14 bases remaining between them. The CDR3 has 13 residues. CDR3 loop: CASSSRGFHEQYF. CDR3 DNA sequence: TGTGCCAGCAGCTCAAGGGGGTTCCACGAGCAGTACTTC.

This clone has only one observation. The V and J genes are TRBV6-1 and TRBJ2-1, with no clear D. The CDR3 runs to 15 residues. Germline values: CDR1 MNHNS, CDR2 SASEGT. The V gene lost 0 bases and the J gene lost 9 bases, with 15 bases spanning the gap. As DNA, the CDR3 is TGTGCCAGCAGTGAAGCGCCGAGAGCACGGGTTGAGCAGTTCTTC. Protein product: CASSEAPRARVEQFF.

The sample holds one count of this clone. The V gene is TRBV19, the J gene TRBJ2-5; 8 bases are shared with TRBD2. J was trimmed by 2 bases and V by 2 bases; bases with no gene match: 16. This CDR3 contains 19 residues. CDR1 and CDR2 (germline): LNHDA, SQIVND (reference sequence). CDR3 region: CASSISRGGGDGLQETQYF. CDR3 DNA sequence: TGTGCCAGTAGTATAAGCCGGGGGGGCGGCGATGGTCTACAAGAGACCCAGTACTTC. The whole variable domain, remainder taken from reference TRBV19 and TRBJ2-5, is DGGITQSPKYLFRKEGQNVTLSCEQNLNHDAMYWYRQDPGQGLRLIYYSQIVNDFQKGDIAEGYSVSREKKESFPLTVTSAQKNPTAFYLCASSISRGGGDGLQETQYFGPGTRLLVL.

This chain connects TRBV7-2 to TRBJ1-3, with no clear D. The germline V gene has CDR1 SGHTA and CDR2 FQGNSA. This CDR3 spans 16 amino acids. The ends were cut back, 4 bases at V and 2 bases at J, with 15 bases in the middle. This CDR3 is CASSSARRTAGNTIYF. In DNA form, the CDR3 reads TGTGCCAGCAGCTCTGCCCGTAGGACTGCTGGAAACACCATATATTTT.

This sequence joins TRBV7-9 and TRBJ2-5; 7 bases line up with TRBD1. V shed 0 bases and J 1 base; nucleotides not matched to a gene: 2. The length of the CDR3 is 15 residues. Germline V CDR1 and CDR2: SEHNR, FQNEAQ (reference sequence). DNA of the CDR3: TGTGCCAGCAGCTTAGCCAGGACAGGCCAAGAGACCCAGTACTTC. Its protein product is CASSLARTGQETQYF.

The chain employs TRBV7-8 and TRBJ2-3, with D perhaps TRBD2 (5 bases). Germline lookup yields CDR1 SGHVS and CDR2 FQNEAQ. The CDR3 has 15 amino acids. V lost 11 bases and J 4 bases, leaving 22 bases between the germline ends. In DNA, the CDR3 is TGTGCCGGATTAGCTCTGGGAGCGAGGGCAGATACGCAGTATTTT. It yields the protein CAGLALGARADTQYF.